What follows are 28 T cell receptor beta chains derived from one specimen sequenced in a study of cytomegalovirus exposure and HLA in healthy donors. The PCR used 60 Vbeta and 13 Jbeta primers. Measured with immunoSEQ multiplex PCR; TCRdb has only the in-frame clones, and not every one. Of roughly 93,000 clones listed, 76% are singletons. Sequences were obtained from PBMCs. These receptors came from a man aged 35 to 55 in good health and CMV-seronegative.

This chain connects TRBV9 to TRBJ2-5; 10 nucleotides agree with TRBD2. CDR1 SGDLS and CDR2 YYNGEE come from the germline V gene. J was trimmed by 5 bases and V by 0 bases; bases with no gene match: 7. This CDR3 spans 16 amino acids. The CDR3 loop is CASSVGPAGGLETQYF. The CDR3 nucleotides are TGTGCCAGCAGCGTAGGACCAGCGGGGGGGCTGGAGACCCAGTACTTC.

This clone occurred a few times. The rearrangement joins TRBV6-5 to TRBJ2-3; 7 nucleotides line up with TRBD2. From germline, CDR1 is MNHEY and CDR2 SVGAGI. V was pared by 7 bases and J by 2 bases, with 6 bases of the junction left unmatched. This CDR3 region has 14 residues. The CDR3 nucleotides read TGTGCCAGCACCCGGACTAGGGACACAGATACGCAGTATTTT. Translated: CASTRTRDTDTQYF.

This chain connects TRBV9 to TRBJ2-2; 12 bases are a match to TRBD2. The CDR3 has 16 residues. V gave up 3 bases and J gave up 5 bases; unmatched junction bases: 5. Germline assignment: CDR1 SGDLS and CDR2 YYNGEE. CDR3 in DNA: TGTGCCAGCAGCGAAACTAGCGGGGGGTATACCGGGGAGCTGTTTTTT. Residues: CASSETSGGYTGELFF.

This sequence joins TRBV5-1 and TRBJ2-6; D remains unclear. The V gene lost 1 base and the J gene lost 0 bases, with 14 bases spanning the gap. The CDR3 has 18 amino acids. Germline V CDR1 and CDR2: SGHRS, YFSETQ. This CDR3 is CASSLFGIPSSGANVLTF. Written as DNA, the CDR3 is TGCGCCAGCAGCTTGTTTGGCATACCAAGCTCTGGGGCCAACGTCCTGACTTTC. The full variable domain, its missing parts supplied by reference TRBV5-1 and TRBJ2-6, is KAGVTQTPRYLIKTRGQQVTLSCSPISGHRSVSWYQQTPGQGLQFLFEYFSETQRNKGNFPGRFSGRQFSNSRSEMNVSTLELGDSALYLCASSLFGIPSSGANVLTFGAGSRLTVL.

J is TRBJ2-2 and V is TRBV5-1; 8 bases are a match to TRBD1. CDR3 length: 15 residues. V shed 1 base and J 2 bases; nucleotides not matched to a gene: 1. Germline CDR1 is SGHRS and CDR2 is YFSETQ. This CDR3 is CASSLTGGNTGELFF. Written as DNA, the CDR3 is TGCGCCAGCAGCTTGACAGGGGGAAACACCGGGGAGCTGTTTTTT.

The V and J genes are TRBV19 and TRBJ1-1; 8 bases fit TRBD1. V lost 5 bases to trimming and J lost 7 bases; unmatched junction nucleotides: 9. This CDR3 contains 14 residues. From germline, CDR1 is LNHDA and CDR2 SQIVND (reference sequence). The CDR3 DNA sequence: TGTGCCAGTAGTCTAAGGACAGGGACGGATGAAGCTTTCTTT. This codes for CASSLRTGTDEAFF.

This clone has only one observation. The chain carries TRBV15 and TRBJ2-7; D is undetermined. V lost 0 bases and J 2 bases, leaving 5 bases between the germline ends. Germline CDR1 reads LNHNV; CDR2 reads YYDKDF (reference sequence). The CDR3 has 13 amino acids. CDR3 loop: CATSRDNTYEQYF. For the CDR3, the DNA is TGTGCCACCAGCAGAGATAACACCTACGAGCAGTACTTC.

The J gene is TRBJ1-5, the V gene TRBV19; D is unresolved. The germline V gene encodes CDR1 LNHDA and CDR2 SQIVND (reference sequence). V lost 4 bases to trimming and J lost 7 bases, with 20 bases between them. There are 16 residues in the CDR3. For the CDR3, the DNA is TGTGCCAGTAGTACTTCCAGCCGGGATGGGCAACAGCCCCAGCATTTT. Protein sequence: CASSTSSRDGQQPQHF.

This CDR3 reads CASSFPTSGGPTSSYEQYF. Here the CDR3 DNA reads TGTGCCAGCAGTTTTCCTACTAGCGGGGGGCCTACTAGCTCCTACGAGCAGTACTTC. The gene calls are TRBV28 and TRBJ2-7, with TRBD2 identical over 12 bases. Germline V gives CDR1 MDHEN, CDR2 SYDVKM. Trimming removed 3 bases from V and 0 bases from J; junction bases left unmatched: 12. The CDR3 runs to 19 residues. Looking up the rest from reference TRBV28 and TRBJ2-7 gives the full variable domain: DVKVTQSSRYLVKRTGEKVFLECVQDMDHENMFWYRQDPGLGLRLIYFSYDVKMKEKGDIPEGYSVSREKKERFSLILESASTNQTSMYLCASSFPTSGGPTSSYEQYFGPGTRLTVT.

The genes are TRBV2 and TRBJ1-5; a possible D gene is TRBD1 (5 bases). The CDR3 length is 15 residues. The germline CDR1 and CDR2 sequences are SNHLY and FYNNEI. V dropped 1 base and J dropped 0 bases, with 7 bases sitting between them. The CDR3 nucleotides are TGTGCCAGCAGTGAAGGACAGTATAGCAATCAGCCCCAGCATTTT. It yields the protein CASSEGQYSNQPQHF.

The chain uses TRBV5-5 and TRBJ1-1; D unclear. The CDR3 contains 13 residues. The germline V gene has CDR1 SGHKS and CDR2 YYEKEE (reference sequence). The ends were cut back, 1 base at V and 6 bases at J, with 10 bases in the middle. The chain's CDR3 is CASSLLRGSEAFF. CDR3 nucleotides: TGTGCCAGCAGCTTGTTAAGAGGATCTGAAGCTTTCTTT.

The chain is built from TRBV9 and TRBJ1-4; D not certain. V lost 3 bases and J lost 4, with 16 bases in between. Germline assignment: CDR1 SGDLS and CDR2 YYNGEE. The CDR3 has 16 residues. CDR3 residues: CASSADSGWLNEKLFF. CDR3 sequence (DNA): TGTGCCAGCAGCGCAGATAGCGGGTGGCTTAATGAAAAACTGTTTTTT.

The chain carries TRBV6-1 and TRBJ2-3; D is unclear. With 6 bases removed from V and 6 bases from J, the gap between germline ends came to 13 bases. The CDR3 length is 13 residues. Germline-derived CDR1 and CDR2 are MNHNS and SASEGT. CDR3 nucleotides: TGTGCCAGCAGAAACACTCCGAGGGATACGCAGTATTTT. Translating it yields CASRNTPRDTQYF.

The chain is built from TRBV5-5 and TRBJ2-5, with D hard to call. Germline-derived CDR1 and CDR2 are SGHKS and YYEKEE (reference sequence). The CDR3 loop spans 13 amino acids. The V and J ends lost 2 bases and 2 bases respectively, with 7 bases between them. For the CDR3, the DNA is TGTGCCAGCAGCTTCGGGTCTCAAGAGACCCAGTACTTC. This codes for CASSFGSQETQYF.

The genes are TRBV9 and TRBJ2-3; D possibly corresponds to TRBD2 (7 bases). Germline V gives CDR1 SGDLS, CDR2 YYNGEE. The CDR3 totals 15 residues. V was pared by 6 bases and J by 10 bases, with 24 bases between. CDR3 loop: CASTEGGVPQGPQYF. CDR3 nucleotide sequence: TGTGCCAGCACCGAAGGGGGGGTACCTCAAGGGCCGCAGTATTTT. The full variable domain, rest sourced from reference TRBV9 and TRBJ2-3, is DSGVTQTPKHLITATGQRVTLRCSPRSGDLSVYWYQQSLDQGLQFLIQYYNGEERAKGNILERFSAQQFPDLHSELNLSSLELGDSALYFCASTEGGVPQGPQYFGPGTRLTVL.

The chain couples TRBV28 to TRBJ2-7; 10 bases fit TRBD2. The germline gives CDR1 MDHEN, CDR2 SYDVKM. The CDR3 covers 13 residues. The junction had 7 bases not matched to a gene; V was cut back by 7 bases and J by 7 bases. The CDR3 bases are TGTGCCAGCATCGGGACTAGCGTGAAGGAGCAGTACTTC. Translating it yields CASIGTSVKEQYF.

The CDR3 DNA sequence: TGTGCCAGTAGTAGGACTAGCGGGGGGCTTAATGAGCAGTTCTTC. Protein: CASSRTSGGLNEQFF. V and J are TRBV19 and TRBJ2-1; TRBD2 matches at 14 bases. In germline, CDR1 is LNHDA, CDR2 SQIVND (reference sequence). This CDR3 contains 15 residues. The trim removed 4 bases at V and 7 bases at J, leaving 3 bases unmatched.

V usage is TRBV4-3 and J usage is TRBJ2-5, with 8 bases identical to TRBD2. The J call may be mistaken, given a closer DNA end match to TRBJ2-7. Germline loops: CDR1 LGHNA, CDR2 YSLEER. The CDR3 covers 16 residues. The CDR3 loop is CASSQVAGGSSYEQYF. The CDR3 coding sequence is TGCGCCAGCAGCCAAGTGGCGGGGGGAAGCTCCTACGAGCAGTACTTC.

The chain joins TRBV6-1 to TRBJ1-5; no clear D gene. Germline-derived CDR1 and CDR2 are MNHNS and SASEGT. The V end was cut by 4 bases, the J end by 3 bases, with 7 bases between. The CDR3 has 13 amino acids. The CDR3 is CASSGGVNQPQHF. The CDR3 DNA is TGTGCCAGCAGTGGGGGAGTCAATCAGCCCCAGCATTTT.

The gene calls are TRBV30 and TRBJ1-6; 9 bases are a match to TRBD1. With 3 bases clipped from V and 9 bases from J, the junction kept 9 bases outside the gene matches. The CDR3 length is 15 residues. Germline assignment: CDR1 GTSNPN and CDR2 SVGIG (reference sequence). The CDR3 region is CAWRALGQGTSPLHF. The DNA for the CDR3 is TGTGCCTGGAGGGCCCTCGGACAGGGGACTTCACCCCTCCACTTT.

V gene TRBV5-6 combines with J gene TRBJ2-7, with D tentatively TRBD2 (5 bases). Germline CDR1 is SGHDT and CDR2 is YYEEEE. V dropped 1 base and J dropped 0 bases, with 11 bases sitting between them. The CDR3 totals 15 residues. CDR3 region: CASSLIGGRSYEQYF. DNA of the CDR3: TGTGCCAGCAGCTTGATAGGCGGGCGCTCCTACGAGCAGTACTTC.

The V gene is TRBV5-4, the J gene TRBJ2-7; D unresolved. V lost 4 bases and J 6 bases, leaving 14 bases between the germline ends. Germline V gene lookup returns CDR1 SGHNT and CDR2 YYREEE (reference sequence). CDR3 size: 13 residues. CDR3 region: CASSQSPTGEQYF. CDR3 coding DNA: TGTGCCAGCAGCCAGTCACCCACGGGCGAGCAGTACTTC.

The chain joins TRBV4-2 to TRBJ2-3, with D perhaps matching TRBD1 (7 bases). V lost 1 base and J lost 2, with 22 bases in between. The CDR3 runs 19 residues. Germline loops: CDR1 LGHNA, CDR2 YNFKEQ. The CDR3 DNA follows: TGTGCCAGCAGCCAAGCCCGCCAGGGGGGCTCCTATTCCACAGATACGCAGTATTTT. Encoded protein: CASSQARQGGSYSTDTQYF.

The chain couples TRBV6-5 to TRBJ2-5; TRBD2 might be the D (6 bases). There are 12 residues in the CDR3. V was trimmed by 4 bases and J by 11 bases, leaving 14 bases between them. The V gene's germline CDR1 is MNHEY and CDR2 SVGAGI. The CDR3 coding sequence is TGTGCCAGCAGTTCCACCGGACGGGAGCAGTACTTC. As protein: CASSSTGREQYF.

This clone was recorded only once. The chain couples TRBV7-3 to TRBJ2-2, with 7 bases identical to TRBD2. Germline CDR1 is SGHTA and CDR2 is FQGTGA. The CDR3 extends over 16 amino acids. The J segment lost 3 bases and the V segment lost 1 base, leaving 5 bases of the junction unmatched. CDR3: CASSLIAGDHTGELFF. In nucleotides, the CDR3 is TGTGCCAGCAGCTTAATTGCGGGGGACCACACCGGGGAGCTGTTTTTT.

The chain uses TRBV30 and TRBJ2-1; D perhaps matches TRBD2 (5 bases). The CDR3 is 14 residues long. CDR1 GTSNPN and CDR2 SVGIG come from the germline V gene (reference sequence). CDR3 loop: CAWEGGSSYNEQFF. The DNA of the CDR3 is TGTGCTTGGGAAGGTGGGAGCTCCTACAATGAGCAGTTCTTC.

The rearrangement joins TRBV4-2 to TRBJ2-7; weak D call: TRBD1 (7 bases). Trimming pared 2 bases from V and 6 bases from J, leaving 17 bases between. CDR1 is LGHNA and CDR2 is YNFKEQ in the germline V gene. The CDR3 covers 15 residues. The CDR3 coding sequence is TGTGCCAGCAGCCAACTTGTAAGACAGGGAGGCGAGCAGTACTTC. It codes for CASSQLVRQGGEQYF.

The V gene is TRBV5-1, the J gene TRBJ2-1, with a tentative D call TRBD2 (5 bases). The CDR3 extends over 16 amino acids. V was cut by 4 bases and J by 15 bases, with 29 bases left in between. Per germline, CDR1 SGHRS and CDR2 YFSETQ. CDR3 sequence reads: CASSNFLRGGEVWTFF. The CDR3 DNA follows: TGCGCCAGCAGCAATTTTCTTCGGGGTGGGGAAGTTTGGACGTTCTTC.